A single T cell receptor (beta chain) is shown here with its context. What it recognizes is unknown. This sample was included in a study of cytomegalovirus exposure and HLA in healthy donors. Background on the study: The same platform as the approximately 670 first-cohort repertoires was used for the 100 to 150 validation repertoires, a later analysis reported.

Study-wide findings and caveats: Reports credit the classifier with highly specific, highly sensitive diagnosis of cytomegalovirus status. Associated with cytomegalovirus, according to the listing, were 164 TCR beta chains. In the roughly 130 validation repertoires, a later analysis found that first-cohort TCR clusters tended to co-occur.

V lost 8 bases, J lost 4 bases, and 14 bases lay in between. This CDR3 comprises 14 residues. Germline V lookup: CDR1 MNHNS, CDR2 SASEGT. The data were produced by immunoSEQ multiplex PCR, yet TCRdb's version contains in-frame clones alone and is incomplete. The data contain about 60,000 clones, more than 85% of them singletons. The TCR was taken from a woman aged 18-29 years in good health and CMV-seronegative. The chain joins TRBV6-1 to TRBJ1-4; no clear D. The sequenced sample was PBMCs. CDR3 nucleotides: TGTGCCAGCCGAGAGTTCTTTGGTAATGAAAAACTGTTTTTT. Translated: CASREFFGNEKLFF.